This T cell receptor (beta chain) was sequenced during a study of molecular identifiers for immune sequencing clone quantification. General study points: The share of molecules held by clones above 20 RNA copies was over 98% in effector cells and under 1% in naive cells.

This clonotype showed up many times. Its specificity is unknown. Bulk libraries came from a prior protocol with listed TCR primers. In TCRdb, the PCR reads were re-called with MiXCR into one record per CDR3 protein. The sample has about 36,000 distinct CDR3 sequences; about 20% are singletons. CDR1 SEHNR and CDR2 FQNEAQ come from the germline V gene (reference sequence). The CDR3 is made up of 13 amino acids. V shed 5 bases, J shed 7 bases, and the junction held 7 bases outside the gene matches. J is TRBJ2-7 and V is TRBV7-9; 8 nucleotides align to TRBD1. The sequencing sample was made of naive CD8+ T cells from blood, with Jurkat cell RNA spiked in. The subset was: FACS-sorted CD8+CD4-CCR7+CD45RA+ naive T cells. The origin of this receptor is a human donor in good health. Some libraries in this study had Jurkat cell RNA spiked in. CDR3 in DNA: TGTGCCAGCAGCCCGACAGGGGTCGGGGAGCAGTACTTC. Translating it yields CASSPTGVGEQYF.